This T cell receptor (beta chain) appears in the sequencing data of a study of cytomegalovirus exposure and HLA in healthy donors. In this sample, this clone turned up a few times. The CDR3 contains 11 residues. The germline V gene has CDR1 MGHDK and CDR2 SYGVNS. V was clipped by 6 bases and J by 14 bases; unmatched bases: 9. Use of 60 Vbeta and 13 Jbeta primers characterized the PCR. The repertoire was sequenced with immunoSEQ multiplex PCR; TCRdb's copy has only in-frame clones and lacks some. Among 35,000 to 50,000 clones listed, 50% to 75% were seen once. The chain uses TRBV25-1 and TRBJ1-2; TRBD1 aligns across 7 bases. The sequenced sample was PBMCs. This sequence originates from a human donor in good health. Here the CDR3 reads CASRGVDRVTF. CDR3 nucleotide sequence: TGTGCCAGCAGGGGGGTAGACAGGGTAACCTTC.